This is a list of T cell receptor beta chains from one sample in a study of Ad26.COV2.S vaccination and SARS-CoV-2 variants. Repertoires were generated with immunoSEQ multiplex PCR, while TCRdb's copy carries only in-frame clones and drops some. The table includes 300,000 to 350,000 clones, around four fifths detected once. The input for sequencing was peripheral blood, taken in a trial of Ad26.COV2.S vaccine versus placebo. These TCRs come from a person aged 18 to 65 who received the Ad26.COV2.S COVID-19 vaccine or a placebo. The CDR3 runs from the conserved cysteine through the conserved F or W. Each record gives: V gene, D gene, J gene, clone size, CDR3 length, CDR3 protein, CDR3 DNA. The D gene is left open where the match is weak. Not every row has a clone size; where given, it reads once, few, many or a size class.

V: TRBV9
D: -
J: TRBJ1-2
size: -
length: 20
CDR3: CASSSNEREIRARVNYGYTF
DNA: TGTGCCAGCAGCTCAAATGAGCGGGAAATACGGGCCCGAGTCAACTATGGCTACACCTTC

V: TRBV6-5
D: -
J: TRBJ2-2
size: -
length: 15
CDR3: CASSYSQGTAGELFF
DNA: TGTGCCAGCAGTTACTCACAGGGTACGGCCGGGGAGCTGTTTTTT

V: TRBV5-6
D: -
J: TRBJ1-6
size: once
length: 15
CDR3: CASTNVGGGRSPLHF
DNA: TGTGCCAGCACAAATGTGGGGGGCGGGCGTTCACCCCTCCACTTT

V: TRBV7-9
D: TRBD2
J: TRBJ2-3
size: -
length: 18
CDR3: CASSPRRGGPSQADTQYF
DNA: TGTGCCAGCAGCCCAAGGCGGGGGGGACCTTCCCAAGCGGATACGCAGTATTTT

V: TRBV7-9
D: -
J: TRBJ1-5
size: -
length: 14
CDR3: CASSLGQSNQPQHF
DNA: TGTGCCAGCAGCTTAGGTCAGAGCAATCAGCCCCAGCATTTT

V: TRBV2
D: -
J: TRBJ2-1
size: -
length: 13
CDR3: CATRQDFYNEQFF
DNA: TGTGCCACTCGTCAGGATTTCTACAATGAGCAGTTCTTC

V: TRBV7-9
D: TRBD2
J: TRBJ2-5
size: -
length: 14
CDR3: CASSQVQRGETQYF
DNA: TGTGCCAGCAGCCAGGTCCAGCGGGGAGAGACCCAGTACTTC

V: TRBV14
D: -
J: TRBJ2-7
size: -
length: 11
CDR3: CASSHVYEQYF
DNA: TGTGCCAGCAGCCATGTATACGAGCAGTACTTC

V: TRBV4-2
D: -
J: TRBJ1-2
size: -
length: 15
CDR3: CASSQKPGTNYGYTF
DNA: TGTGCCAGCAGCCAAAAACCGGGGACGAACTATGGCTACACCTTC

V: TRBV5-4
D: -
J: TRBJ2-2
size: -
length: 17
CDR3: CASSLNGGPLNTGELFF
DNA: TGTGCCAGCAGCTTGAACGGGGGGCCACTAAACACCGGGGAGCTGTTTTTT

V: TRBV2
D: -
J: TRBJ1-6
size: -
length: 18
CDR3: CASSERPAPASRNSPLHF
DNA: TGTGCCAGCAGTGAAAGGCCCGCCCCAGCTTCTCGTAATTCACCCCTCCACTTT

V: TRBV14
D: -
J: TRBJ1-5
size: -
length: 13
CDR3: CASSQELDQPQHF
DNA: TGTGCCAGCAGCCAAGAGCTCGATCAGCCCCAGCATTTT

V: TRBV28
D: TRBD1
J: TRBJ1-1
size: -
length: 15
CDR3: CASSLTSGGLTEAFF
DNA: TGTGCCAGCAGTTTAACTTCAGGGGGCCTCACTGAAGCTTTCTTT

V: TRBV5-1
D: -
J: TRBJ1-6
size: -
length: 13
CDR3: CASSPSPNSPLHF
DNA: TGCGCCAGCAGCCCCTCCCCTAATTCACCCCTCCACTTT

V: TRBV6-5
D: -
J: TRBJ1-1
size: -
length: 12
CDR3: CASRGEGLVSFF
DNA: TGTGCCAGCCGAGGAGAGGGCTTAGTTTCTTTCTTT

V: TRBV2
D: -
J: TRBJ1-1
size: -
length: 12
CDR3: CASSEVAGRAFF
DNA: TGTGCCAGCAGTGAAGTGGCAGGGCGGGCTTTCTTT

V: TRBV5-1
D: TRBD1
J: TRBJ2-7
size: -
length: 14
CDR3: CASSPGQGSYEQYF
DNA: TGCGCCAGCAGCCCGGGACAGGGATCCTACGAGCAGTACTTC

V: TRBV6-1
D: -
J: TRBJ1-5
size: -
length: 16
CDR3: CASSEIFTGSNQPQHF
DNA: TGTGCCAGCAGTGAAATCTTTACCGGTAGCAATCAGCCCCAGCATTTT

V: TRBV5-5
D: -
J: TRBJ2-7
size: -
length: 15
CDR3: CASSFFGTGPYEQYF
DNA: TGTGCCAGCAGCTTCTTCGGTACGGGACCCTACGAGCAGTACTTC

V: TRBV28
D: TRBD2
J: TRBJ2-7
size: -
length: 14
CDR3: CASSTPGGSYEQYF
DNA: TGTGCCAGCAGTACGCCGGGGGGATCCTACGAGCAGTACTTC

V: TRBV27
D: TRBD1
J: TRBJ1-1
size: -
length: 16
CDR3: CASSYIRQGAVTEAFF
DNA: TGTGCCAGCAGTTACATACGACAGGGGGCGGTCACTGAAGCTTTCTTT